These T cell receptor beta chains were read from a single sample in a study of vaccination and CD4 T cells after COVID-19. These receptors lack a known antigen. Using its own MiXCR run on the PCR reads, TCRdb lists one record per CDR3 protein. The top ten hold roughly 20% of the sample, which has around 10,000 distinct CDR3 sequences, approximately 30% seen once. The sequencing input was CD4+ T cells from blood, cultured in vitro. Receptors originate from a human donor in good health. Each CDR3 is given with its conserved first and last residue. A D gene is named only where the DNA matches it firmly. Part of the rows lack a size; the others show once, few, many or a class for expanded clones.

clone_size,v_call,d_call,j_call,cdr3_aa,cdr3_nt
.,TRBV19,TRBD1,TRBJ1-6,CASSDRGHNSPLHF,TGTGCCAGTAGTGACAGGGGGCATAATTCACCCCTCCACTTT
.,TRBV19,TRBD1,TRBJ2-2,CASSLQGRATGELFF,TGTGCCAGTAGTTTACAGGGGCGGGCGACCGGGGAGCTGTTTTTT
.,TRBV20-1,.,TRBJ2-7,CSARESPSYEQYF,TGCAGTGCTAGAGAGTCTCCGTCCTACGAGCAGTACTTC
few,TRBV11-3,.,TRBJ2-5,CASSPGGIQETQYF,TGTGCCAGCAGCCCCGGGGGCATCCAAGAGACCCAGTACTTC
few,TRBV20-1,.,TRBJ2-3,CSADFETTDTQYF,TGCAGTGCCGACTTCGAAACCACAGATACGCAGTATTTT
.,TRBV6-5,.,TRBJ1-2,CASSYDGNYGYTF,TGTGCCAGCAGTTACGACGGCAACTATGGCTACACCTTC
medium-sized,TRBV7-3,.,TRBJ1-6,CASSLRGTDNSPLHF,TGTGCCAGCAGCCTCAGGGGCACGGATAATTCACCCCTCCACTTT
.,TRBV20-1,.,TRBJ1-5,CSANGRTERQPQHF,TGCAGTGCTAACGGGCGGACAGAACGACAGCCCCAGCATTTT
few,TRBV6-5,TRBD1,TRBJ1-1,CASSLNQGGTEAFF,TGTGCCAGCAGTTTGAATCAGGGGGGCACTGAAGCTTTCTTT
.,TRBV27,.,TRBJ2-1,CASSTWDLYNEQFF,TGTGCCAGCAGTACCTGGGACCTCTACAATGAGCAGTTCTTC
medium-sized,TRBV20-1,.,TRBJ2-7,CSARNGAEQYF,TGCAGTGCTAGGAATGGAGCCGAGCAGTACTTC
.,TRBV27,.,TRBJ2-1,CASRLTPSSYNEQFF,TGTGCCAGCAGACTGACTCCTAGCTCCTACAATGAGCAGTTCTTC
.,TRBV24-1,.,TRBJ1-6,CAPLRLVSYNSPLHF,TGTGCCCCATTACGACTCGTCTCCTATAATTCACCTCTCCACTTT
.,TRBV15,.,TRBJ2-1,CATSRAGAYNEQFF,TGTGCCACCAGCAGAGCGGGAGCCTACAATGAGCAGTTCTTC
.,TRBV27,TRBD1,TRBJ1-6,CASSRDPGTGFFYNSPLHF,TGTGCCAGCAGCCGTGACCCCGGGACAGGGTTCTTCTATAATTCACCCCTCCACTTT
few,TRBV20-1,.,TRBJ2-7,CSASPAGAYEQYF,TGCAGTGCTAGTCCGGCAGGGGCCTACGAGCAGTACTTC
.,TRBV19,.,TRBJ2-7,CASSINDLPSYEQYF,TGTGCCAGTAGTATTAACGACCTCCCCTCCTACGAGCAGTACTTC